Below are 27 T cell receptor beta chains sequenced from a single sample in a study of identical twins. MiXCR was run by TCRdb on the 5' RACE reads, yielding one entry per CDR3 protein. Here the sample spans 640,000 or so distinct CDR3 sequences, 6.1% being singletons. Sequencing was done on a sample of naive T cells sorted from blood. The receptors come from a man between 18 and 35 years old in good health.

This clonotype was found a few times. The chain is built from TRBV5-1 and TRBJ2-2; D uncertain. The ends were cut back, 7 bases at V and 0 bases at J, with 7 bases in the middle. Per germline, CDR1 SGHRS and CDR2 YFSETQ. This CDR3 is built from 13 residues. CDR3 loop: CASVLPNTGELFF. The CDR3, as DNA: TGCGCCAGCGTTCTACCGAACACCGGGGAGCTGTTTTTT.

In nucleotides, the CDR3 is TGCAGTGCTAGAGATCCCAGGGTGGGCACCGGGGAGCTGTTTTTT. This gives the protein CSARDPRVGTGELFF. J is TRBJ2-2 and V is TRBV20-1; D may be TRBD1 (5 bases). Trimming took 0 bases from V and 4 from J, leaving 12 bases between them. The germline CDR1 and CDR2 sequences are DFQATT and SNEGSKA (reference sequence). The CDR3 extends over 15 amino acids.

This rearrangement joins TRBV20-1 to TRBJ1-2; a weak D match, TRBD1 (6 bases). Deletions cut 3 bases from V and 7 bases from J, with 9 bases between. The CDR3 has 11 residues. Germline CDR1 is DFQATT and CDR2 is SNEGSKA (reference sequence). The DNA of the CDR3 is TGCAGTGCTAGGGGGGCAAGTGGCTACACCTTC. This gives the protein CSARGASGYTF.

This clonotype was observed a handful of times. The chain joins TRBV5-1 to TRBJ1-4; D might be TRBD1 (6 bases). CDR1 and CDR2 (germline): SGHRS, YFSETQ. Trimming left V 2 bases short and J 5 bases short, with 10 bases between. This CDR3 is built from 14 residues. The CDR3: CASSFTGPNEKLFF. The CDR3 DNA is TGCGCCAGCAGCTTTACAGGGCCCAATGAAAAACTGTTTTTT. The whole variable domain, filled in from reference TRBV5-1 and TRBJ1-4, reads KAGVTQTPRYLIKTRGQQVTLSCSPISGHRSVSWYQQTPGQGLQFLFEYFSETQRNKGNFPGRFSGRQFSNSRSEMNVSTLELGDSALYLCASSFTGPNEKLFFGSGTQLSVL.

This clonotype has at least ten counts. The V call is TRBV20-1, the J call TRBJ2-7; possibly TRBD1 for D (6 bases). The V gene lost 6 bases and the J gene lost 1 base, with 10 bases spanning the gap. The CDR3 has 12 amino acids. Germline V gene lookup returns CDR1 DFQATT and CDR2 SNEGSKA (reference sequence). CDR3 DNA: TGCAGTGCGACGGACAGATCCTACGAGCAGTACGTC. This gives the protein CSATDRSYEQYV.

This clonotype was recorded a few times. The J gene is TRBJ1-2, the V gene TRBV29-1; TRBD1 might be the D (6 bases). V lost 3 bases and J lost 4, with 12 bases in between. CDR3 length equals 13 residues. Germline values: CDR1 SQVTM, CDR2 ANQGSEA. Here the CDR3 DNA reads TGCAGCGTTGATTGGGGGGCGAGCTATGGCTACACCTTC. Translating it yields CSVDWGASYGYTF.

This chain joins TRBV12-3 or TRBV12-4 and TRBJ2-2; no definite D call. V lost 8 bases to trimming and J lost 6 bases, with 13 bases between them. This CDR3 has 13 amino acids. CDR3 sequence: CASATTTPGELFF. The DNA for the CDR3 is TGTGCCAGCGCGACAACCACACCCGGGGAGCTGTTTTTT.

Many counts were recorded for this clonotype. The chain recombines TRBV20-1 with TRBJ2-3; 10 bases fit TRBD2. Germline V gene lookup returns CDR1 DFQATT and CDR2 SNEGSKA (reference sequence). The J segment lost 5 bases and the V segment lost 6 bases, leaving 20 bases of the junction unmatched. CDR3 length equals 18 residues. In DNA, the CDR3 is TGCAGTGCCGACCCCGCGAGCGGGAGGGCCGAGGGGCAAGATACGCAGTATTTT. This gives the protein CSADPASGRAEGQDTQYF.

This clonotype has at least ten counts. The chain has TRBV4-2 and TRBJ2-7; 11 bases fit TRBD2. The CDR3 has 18 amino acids. Germline CDR1 reads LGHNA; CDR2 reads YNFKEQ. With 0 bases clipped from V and 9 bases from J, the junction kept 16 bases outside the gene matches. The CDR3 DNA reads TGTGCCAGCAGCCAAGATCCCACTAGCGGGAGAGTTTCTACGTTGCAGTACTTC. Translating it yields CASSQDPTSGRVSTLQYF.

This sequence joins TRBV12-3 or TRBV12-4 and TRBJ2-1, with unresolved D. Trimming shortened V by 7 bases and J by 4 bases, and 8 bases separated the two germline ends. This CDR3 region has 12 residues. The CDR3 region has the DNA TGTGCCAGCAATTTGGGTTACAATGAGCAGTTCTTC. Amino acids: CASNLGYNEQFF.

This clonotype was seen many times. The CDR3 spells CASNGGRDTQYF. In DNA, the CDR3 is TGTGCCAGCAATGGCGGGAGAGATACGCAGTATTTT. The chain recombines TRBV28 with TRBJ2-3; 7 bases align to TRBD2. Germline loops: CDR1 MDHEN, CDR2 SYDVKM. After removal of 7 bases from V and 5 bases from J, the junction contained 3 bases not matched to a gene. This CDR3 region has 12 residues.

This sequence joins TRBV18 and TRBJ1-5, with TRBD1 identical over 7 bases. The J segment lost 0 bases and the V segment lost 1 base, leaving 3 bases of the junction unmatched. CDR3 length: 16 residues. Germline V gene sequence: CDR1 KGHSH, CDR2 LQKENI. The CDR3 DNA reads TGTGCCAGCTCACCACTCCGGGACAGTAGCAATCAGCCCCAGCATTTT. Its translation is CASSPLRDSSNQPQHF.

This clonotype has ten or more counts. The chain combines TRBV5-1 with TRBJ2-5, with 10 nucleotides matching TRBD1. The germline V gene has CDR1 SGHRS and CDR2 YFSETQ. CDR3 size: 14 residues. V was clipped by 3 bases and J by 4 bases; unmatched bases: 3. The CDR3 DNA reads TGCGCCAGCAGCTCGACAGGGGGCTCAGAGACCCAGTACTTC. Translated: CASSSTGGSETQYF.

This clonotype was observed at least ten times. J is TRBJ1-5 and V is TRBV6-1; D gene unclear. V lost 3 bases and J lost 3, with 3 bases in between. Germline lookup yields CDR1 MNHNS and CDR2 SASEGT. This CDR3 has 12 residues. DNA for the CDR3: TGTGCCAGCAGTGAGATCAATCAGCCCCAGCATTTT. Translation gives CASSEINQPQHF.

The CDR3 DNA reads TGCAGCGTTGTAAGGGGACTAGCGGGGACCCAGTACTTC. Residues: CSVVRGLAGTQYF. V is TRBV29-1 and J is TRBJ2-5; 12 positions agree with TRBD2. V lost 4 bases and J lost 7; bases outside the gene matches: 4. CDR1 is SQVTM and CDR2 is ANQGSEA in the germline V gene. The CDR3 runs to 13 residues.

In its sample, this clonotype was seen a few times. The junction does not match germline at one end; this may be a read error. In DNA form, the CDR3 reads TGTGCCAGCAGTATAGCGGGATGGAGCACAGATACGCAGTATTTT. Its translation is CASSIAGWSTDTQYF. The chain links TRBV12-3 or TRBV12-4 to TRBJ2-3, with 8 positions matching TRBD2. The CDR3 extends over 15 amino acids.

This clonotype showed up many times. In DNA, the CDR3 is TGCAGCGCATCGGCAGATACGCAGTATTTT. It encodes CSASADTQYF. The chain combines TRBV20-1 with TRBJ2-3, with no clear D. Germline V gene lookup returns CDR1 DFQATT and CDR2 SNEGSKA (reference sequence). CDR3 length: 10 residues.

At least ten counts were recorded for this clonotype. The chain uses TRBV12-3 or TRBV12-4 and TRBJ1-5; TRBD1 might be the D (6 bases). This CDR3 has 17 residues. V was trimmed by 1 base and J by 0 bases, leaving 13 bases between them. In DNA form, the CDR3 reads TGTGCCAGCAGTTTAGGGTCAGGGGCCCATAGCAATCAGCCCCAGCATTTT. Residues: CASSLGSGAHSNQPQHF.

This clonotype came up many times. The chain carries TRBV12-3 or TRBV12-4 and TRBJ1-2; possibly TRBD1 for D (5 bases). This CDR3 region has 12 residues. Deletions cut 6 bases from V and 8 bases from J, with 13 bases between. CDR3 loop: CASRQQGLGYTF. For the CDR3, the DNA is TGTGCCAGCAGGCAGCAGGGTTTAGGCTACACCTTC.

At least ten counts were recorded for this clonotype. This sequence joins TRBV29-1 and TRBJ2-5, with 8 nucleotides matching TRBD1. The CDR3 contains 13 residues. Germline-derived CDR1 and CDR2 are SQVTM and ANQGSEA. The trim removed 7 bases at V and 1 base at J, leaving 5 bases unmatched. CDR3 DNA: TGCAGCGGCCTAGACAGGGGCCAAGAGACCCAGTACTTC. It yields the protein CSGLDRGQETQYF.

This clonotype was seen many times. J is TRBJ2-3 and V is TRBV27, with D possibly called TRBD1 or TRBD2 (7 bases each). The germline V gene encodes CDR1 MNHEY and CDR2 SMNVEV (reference sequence). CDR3 size: 13 residues. V dropped 6 bases and J dropped 4 bases, with 11 bases sitting between them. The CDR3 DNA reads as TGTGCCAGCAGGCCAGGGGGGGCAGATACGCAGTATTTT. Its protein product is CASRPGGADTQYF.

This chain connects TRBV30 to TRBJ2-2; TRBD1 is a possible D gene (8 bases). Germline CDR1 reads GTSNPN; CDR2 reads SVGIG (reference sequence). V lost 7 bases to trimming and J lost 0 bases, with 24 bases between them. The CDR3 has 18 residues. The CDR3, as DNA: TGTGCCTCCTCGGGGACAGGAGGACTAGTAGCGAACACCGGGGAGCTGTTTTTT. As protein: CASSGTGGLVANTGELFF.

This clonotype was seen many times. This chain connects TRBV12-3 or TRBV12-4 to TRBJ2-3; tentatively, D is TRBD1 or TRBD2 (7 bases each). The germline V and J ends were trimmed by 6 bases and 6 bases, with 22 bases remaining between them. The CDR3 sequence is 16 residues long. The CDR3 loop reads CASSLSRGGRVDTQYF. CDR3 DNA: TGTGCCAGCAGCCTTTCCAGGGGGGGAAGGGTGGATACGCAGTATTTT.

This clonotype appeared many times. The DNA for the CDR3 is TGTGCCACCAGTGACATAACTAGCGGGAGCGGCAATGAGCAGTTCTTC. Its protein product is CATSDITSGSGNEQFF. This rearrangement joins TRBV24-1 to TRBJ2-1; 11 nucleotides align to TRBD2. V dropped 4 bases and J dropped 6; count of bases not matched to a gene: 7. This CDR3 contains 16 residues. CDR1 and CDR2 from the germline V gene are KGHDR and SFDVKD.

This clonotype turned up a few times. The chain is built from TRBV11-2 and TRBJ2-1, with D perhaps given as TRBD1 or TRBD2 (5 bases each). Germline values: CDR1 SGHAT, CDR2 FQNNGV. The CDR3 runs to 15 residues. V lost 5 bases to trimming and J lost 1 base, with 12 bases between them. In nucleotides, the CDR3 is TGTGCCAGCAGCGAAAGGGACGCGTCCTACAATGAGCAGTTCTTC. Translation gives CASSERDASYNEQFF.

This clonotype was seen ten or more times. The V and J genes are TRBV4-3 and TRBJ2-2; D gene unclear. Germline V gene sequence: CDR1 LGHNA, CDR2 YSLEER. Trimming stripped 0 bases from V and 9 bases from J, with 8 bases between. The CDR3 runs to 13 residues. This CDR3 reads CASSQDRWRELFF. For the CDR3, the DNA is TGCGCCAGCAGCCAAGATAGGTGGAGGGAGCTGTTTTTT.

For this clonotype: A much larger clone sits a single nucleotide away, making a read error possible. Here the CDR3 omits its conserved ending phenylalanine or tryptophan, so a read error is the likely source. The CDR3 spells CATSRDGRGTNEKLFS. The DNA for the CDR3 is TGTGCCACCAGCAGAGATGGCAGGGGAACTAATGAAAAACTGTTTTCT. The rearrangement joins TRBV15 to TRBJ1-4; tentatively, D is TRBD1 (6 bases). The germline V and J ends were trimmed by 0 bases and 1 base, with 9 bases remaining between them. This CDR3 contains 16 residues. Germline-derived CDR1 and CDR2 are LNHNV and YYDKDF (reference sequence).